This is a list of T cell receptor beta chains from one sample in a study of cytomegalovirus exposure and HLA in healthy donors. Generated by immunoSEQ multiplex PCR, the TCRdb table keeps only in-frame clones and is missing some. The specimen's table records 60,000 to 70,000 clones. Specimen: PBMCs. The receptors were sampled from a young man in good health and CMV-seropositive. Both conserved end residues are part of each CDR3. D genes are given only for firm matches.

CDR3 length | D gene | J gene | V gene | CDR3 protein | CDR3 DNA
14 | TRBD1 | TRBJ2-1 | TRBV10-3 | CAIRPGQFDNEQFF | TGTGCCATCAGACCGGGACAGTTTGACAATGAGCAGTTCTTC
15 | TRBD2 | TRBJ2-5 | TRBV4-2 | CASSLSGGLQETQYF | TGTGCCAGCAGCCTTAGCGGGGGCCTCCAAGAGACCCAGTACTTC
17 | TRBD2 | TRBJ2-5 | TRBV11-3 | CASSGAHGRPYQETQYF | TGTGCCAGCAGCGGAGCTCACGGGAGGCCGTACCAAGAGACCCAGTACTTC
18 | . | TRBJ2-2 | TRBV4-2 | CASSQVRGGQKDTGELFF | TGTGCCAGCAGCCAAGTCCGGGGGGGACAGAAGGACACCGGGGAGCTGTTTTTT
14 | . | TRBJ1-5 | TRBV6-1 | CASSNQGTNQPQHF | TGTGCCAGCAGTAACCAGGGGACCAATCAGCCCCAGCATTTT
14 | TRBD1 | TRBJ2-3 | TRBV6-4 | CASSDQGETDTQYF | TGTGCCAGCAGTGATCAGGGGGAAACAGATACGCAGTATTTT
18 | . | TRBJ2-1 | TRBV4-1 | CASSQVDMGFSIYNEQFF | TGCGCCAGCAGCCAAGTTGATATGGGCTTTTCCATTTACAATGAGCAGTTCTTC
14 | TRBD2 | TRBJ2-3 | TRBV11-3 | CASSLRGTRDTQYF | TGTGCCAGCAGCTTACGGGGGACTAGAGATACGCAGTATTTT
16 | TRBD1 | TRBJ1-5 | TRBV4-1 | CASSQTPGQGAQPQHF | TGCGCCAGCAGCCAAACCCCAGGACAGGGGGCCCAGCCCCAGCATTTT
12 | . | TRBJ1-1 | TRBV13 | CASSFRNTEAFF | TGTGCCAGCAGCTTCCGGAACACTGAAGCTTTCTTT
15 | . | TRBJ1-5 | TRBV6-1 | CASSDGLNSNQPQHF | TGTGCCAGCAGTGATGGCCTGAATAGCAATCAGCCCCAGCATTTT
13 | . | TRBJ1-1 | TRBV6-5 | CASSVTVNTEAFF | TGTGCCAGCAGTGTCACTGTGAACACTGAAGCTTTCTTT
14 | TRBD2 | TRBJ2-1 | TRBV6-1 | CASRAGFWSDEQFF | TGTGCCAGCAGAGCGGGATTCTGGTCCGATGAGCAGTTCTTC
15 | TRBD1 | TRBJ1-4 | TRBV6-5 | CASSNAGGNSEKLFF | TGTGCCAGCAGTAATGCAGGGGGAAATAGTGAAAAACTGTTTTTT
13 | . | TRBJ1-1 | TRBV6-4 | CASSESQNTEAFF | TGTGCCAGCAGTGAATCACAGAACACTGAAGCTTTCTTT
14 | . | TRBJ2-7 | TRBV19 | CASSVGRATHEQYF | TGTGCCAGTAGTGTGGGGCGAGCTACGCACGAGCAGTACTTC
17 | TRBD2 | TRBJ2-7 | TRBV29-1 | CSVDGPGLAGGHYEQYF | TGCAGCGTTGACGGGCCGGGACTAGCGGGGGGGCACTACGAGCAGTACTTC
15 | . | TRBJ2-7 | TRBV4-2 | CASSLDIQVAYEQYF | TGTGCCAGCAGCCTGGACATCCAAGTCGCCTACGAGCAGTACTTC
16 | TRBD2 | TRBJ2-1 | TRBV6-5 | CASSSRTSGRVDEQFF | TGTGCCAGCAGTTCCCGGACTAGCGGGAGAGTCGATGAGCAGTTCTTC
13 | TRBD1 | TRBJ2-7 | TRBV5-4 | CASSSRQGNEQYF | TGTGCCAGCAGCTCCCGACAGGGTAACGAGCAGTACTTC
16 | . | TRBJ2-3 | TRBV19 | CASSTRQASSTDTQYF | TGTGCCAGTAGTACTCGACAGGCGTCTAGCACAGATACGCAGTATTTT
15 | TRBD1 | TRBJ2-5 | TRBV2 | CASRLTGTGVETQYF | TGTGCCAGCAGGTTAACCGGGACAGGGGTAGAGACCCAGTACTTC
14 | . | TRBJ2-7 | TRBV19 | CASMDRGAAYEQYF | TGTGCCAGTATGGACAGAGGGGCAGCCTACGAGCAGTACTTC
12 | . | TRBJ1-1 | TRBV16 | CASSQSDRFTFF | TGTGCCAGCAGCCAAAGTGACAGGTTTACTTTCTTT
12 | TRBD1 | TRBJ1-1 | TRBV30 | CAWSQGQLMDFF | TGTGCCTGGAGTCAGGGACAGTTAATGGATTTCTTT
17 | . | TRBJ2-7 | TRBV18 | CASSPLDGQSSSYEQYF | TGTGCCAGCTCACCACTCGACGGACAGTCGAGCTCCTACGAGCAGTACTTC
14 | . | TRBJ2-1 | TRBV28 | CASSSRGQNNEQFF | TGTGCCAGCAGTTCCCGCGGACAGAACAATGAGCAGTTCTTC
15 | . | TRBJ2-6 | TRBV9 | CASSVGASGANVLTF | TGTGCCAGCAGCGTAGGAGCCTCTGGGGCCAACGTCCTGACTTTC
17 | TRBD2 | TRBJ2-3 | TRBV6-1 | CASSAPGAGAFADTQYF | TGTGCCAGCAGTGCCCCCGGGGCGGGAGCTTTTGCAGATACGCAGTATTTT
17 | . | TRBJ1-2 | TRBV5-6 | CASSALGTGKLNYGYTF | TGTGCCAGCAGCGCCCTCGGTACAGGAAAACTCAACTATGGCTACACCTTC
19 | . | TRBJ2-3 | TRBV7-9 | CASSWGTKLGDSPPDTQYF | TGTGCCAGCAGCTGGGGCACCAAGCTGGGGGACTCCCCGCCAGATACGCAGTATTTT
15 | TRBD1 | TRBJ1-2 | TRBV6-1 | CASSESGTGGYGYTF | TGTGCCAGCAGTGAATCCGGGACAGGGGGCTATGGCTACACCTTC
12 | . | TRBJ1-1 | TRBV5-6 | CASSLDQAGAFF | TGTGCCAGCAGCTTGGATCAGGCGGGGGCTTTCTTT
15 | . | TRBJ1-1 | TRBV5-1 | CASLPRTGSGTEAFF | TGCGCCAGCCTGCCCAGGACTGGATCCGGCACTGAAGCTTTCTTT
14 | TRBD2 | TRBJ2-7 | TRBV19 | CASSITSGSYEQYF | TGTGCCAGTAGTATTACTAGCGGGAGCTACGAGCAGTACTTC
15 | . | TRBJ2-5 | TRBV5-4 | CASSSGREGQETQYF | TGTGCCAGCAGCTCGGGGAGAGAGGGCCAAGAGACCCAGTACTTC
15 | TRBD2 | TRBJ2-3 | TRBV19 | CASSPWEGNTDTQYF | TGTGCCAGTTCCCCCTGGGAGGGGAACACAGATACGCAGTATTTT
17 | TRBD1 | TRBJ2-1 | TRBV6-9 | CASSFNPGQHATNEQFF | TGTGCCAGCAGTTTTAATCCGGGACAGCACGCGACCAATGAGCAGTTCTTC
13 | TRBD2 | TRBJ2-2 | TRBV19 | CAISAGYTGELFF | TGTGCCATTTCAGCGGGATACACCGGGGAGCTGTTTTTT
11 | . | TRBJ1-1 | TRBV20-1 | CSVRTDTEAFF | TGCAGTGTACGGACAGACACTGAAGCTTTCTTT
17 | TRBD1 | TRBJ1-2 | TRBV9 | CASSVTGTGASNYGYTF | TGTGCCAGCAGCGTAACCGGGACAGGGGCCTCGAACTATGGCTACACCTTC
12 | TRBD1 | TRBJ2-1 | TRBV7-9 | CASSWTGSEQFF | TGTGCCAGCAGCTGGACAGGGTCTGAGCAGTTCTTC
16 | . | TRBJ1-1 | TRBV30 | CAWSLRLPRGAAEAFF | TGTGCCTGGTCCCTCCGCCTTCCCCGGGGGGCAGCTGAAGCTTTCTTT
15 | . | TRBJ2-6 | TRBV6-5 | CASSYSRTGANVLTF | TGTGCCAGCAGTTACTCGAGGACAGGGGCCAACGTCCTGACTTTC
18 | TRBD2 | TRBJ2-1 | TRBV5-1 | CASSPLLTLADSDNEQFF | TGCGCCAGCAGCCCATTGCTAACTCTAGCGGACTCCGACAATGAGCAGTTCTTC
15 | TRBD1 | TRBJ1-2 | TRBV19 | CASSISAGGGYGYTF | TGTGCCAGTAGTATATCGGCAGGGGGTGGCTATGGCTACACCTTC
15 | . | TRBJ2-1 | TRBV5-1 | CASSLAGSSDNEQFF | TGCGCCAGCAGCTTGGCAGGCAGCTCCGACAATGAGCAGTTCTTC
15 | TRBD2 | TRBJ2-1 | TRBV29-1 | CSVVTSGSSDNEQFF | TGCAGCGTCGTGACTAGCGGGAGCTCCGACAATGAGCAGTTCTTC
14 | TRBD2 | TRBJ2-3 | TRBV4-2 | CASSQILAGNQQYF | TGTGCCAGCAGCCAAATCCTAGCGGGGAACCAGCAGTATTTT
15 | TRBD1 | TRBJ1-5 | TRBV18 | CASSQGQVNNQPQHF | TGTGCCAGCTCACAGGGACAGGTGAACAATCAGCCCCAGCATTTT
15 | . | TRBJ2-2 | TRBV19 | CASRIQGTNTGELFF | TGTGCCAGTAGGATACAGGGAACGAACACCGGGGAGCTGTTTTTT